Described below is a single TCR beta chain sequence and its context. The antigen remains unidentified. This sample is drawn from a study of memory CD4+ T cells and cytomegalovirus serostatus. Overall study context: Donors were healthy Belgian adults, fewer than ten CMV seropositive and around 24 seronegative. Study-level points and caveats: Repertoires predicted CMV serostatus with median bootstrapped AUC of approximately 0.95.

Using immunoSEQ multiplex PCR, the repertoire was profiled, and TCRdb retains in-frame clones only, with some absent. The data show about 57,000 clones, around 80% seen once. Single viable CD3+CD4+CD8-CD45RO+ cells were sorted as the memory CD4+ T cells. CMV serostatus came from serum IgG against pp150, pp28, p38, p52. Sequencing was carried out using memory CD4+ T cells from blood. The clonotype comes from an adult in good health and CMV-seronegative.

The CDR3 sequence is CASSVVGGGGSYNEQFF. In nucleotides, the CDR3 is TGTGCCAGCAGCGTAGTAGGAGGGGGGGGCTCCTACAATGAGCAGTTCTTC. This sequence joins TRBV9 and TRBJ2-1; tentative D call: TRBD2 (7 bases). V dropped 0 bases and J dropped 0 bases, with 13 bases sitting between them. Germline values: CDR1 SGDLS, CDR2 YYNGEE. This CDR3 contains 17 residues.